This T cell receptor beta chain was documented in a study of T cells of healthy individuals. The CDR3 contains 17 residues. Trimming left V 5 bases short and J 2 bases short, with 20 bases between. Germline V gene lookup returns CDR1 SEHNR and CDR2 FQNEAQ (reference sequence). This clonotype was seen ten or more times. Via MiXCR, TCRdb re-called the 5' RACE reads, giving one row per CDR3 protein. The sample consists of roughly 76,000 distinct CDR3 sequences, about 5% of them appearing once. This clonotype was obtained from a female donor in good health. J is TRBJ2-3 and V is TRBV7-9, with D possibly TRBD1 on 5 matching bases. The chain's CDR3 is CASSARNQGVHTDTQYF. The DNA for the CDR3 is TGTGCCAGCAGCGCACGCAACCAAGGGGTACACACAGATACGCAGTATTTT. Looking up the rest from reference TRBV7-9 and TRBJ2-3 gives the full variable domain: DTGVSQNPRHKITKRGQNVTFRCDPISEHNRLYWYRQTLGQGPEFLTYFQNEAQLEKSRLLSDRFSAERPKGSFSTLEIQRTEQGDSAMYLCASSARNQGVHTDTQYFGPGTRLTVL.